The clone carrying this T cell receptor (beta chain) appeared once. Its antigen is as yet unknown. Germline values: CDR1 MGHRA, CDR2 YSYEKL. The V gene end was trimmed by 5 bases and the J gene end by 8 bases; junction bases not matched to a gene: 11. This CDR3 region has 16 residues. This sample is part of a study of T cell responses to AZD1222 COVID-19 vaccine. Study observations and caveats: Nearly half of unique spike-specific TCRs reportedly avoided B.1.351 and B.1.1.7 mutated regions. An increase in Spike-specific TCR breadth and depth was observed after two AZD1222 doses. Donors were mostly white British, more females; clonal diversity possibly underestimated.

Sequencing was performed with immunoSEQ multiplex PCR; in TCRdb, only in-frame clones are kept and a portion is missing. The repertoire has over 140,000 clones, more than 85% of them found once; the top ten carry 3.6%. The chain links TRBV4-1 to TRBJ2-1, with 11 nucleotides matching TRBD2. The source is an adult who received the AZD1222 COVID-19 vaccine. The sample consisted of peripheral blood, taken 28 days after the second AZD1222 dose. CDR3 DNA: TGCGCCAGCAGCGAACGATTAGCGGGAGGGTTGGATGAGCAGTTCTTC. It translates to CASSERLAGGLDEQFF.